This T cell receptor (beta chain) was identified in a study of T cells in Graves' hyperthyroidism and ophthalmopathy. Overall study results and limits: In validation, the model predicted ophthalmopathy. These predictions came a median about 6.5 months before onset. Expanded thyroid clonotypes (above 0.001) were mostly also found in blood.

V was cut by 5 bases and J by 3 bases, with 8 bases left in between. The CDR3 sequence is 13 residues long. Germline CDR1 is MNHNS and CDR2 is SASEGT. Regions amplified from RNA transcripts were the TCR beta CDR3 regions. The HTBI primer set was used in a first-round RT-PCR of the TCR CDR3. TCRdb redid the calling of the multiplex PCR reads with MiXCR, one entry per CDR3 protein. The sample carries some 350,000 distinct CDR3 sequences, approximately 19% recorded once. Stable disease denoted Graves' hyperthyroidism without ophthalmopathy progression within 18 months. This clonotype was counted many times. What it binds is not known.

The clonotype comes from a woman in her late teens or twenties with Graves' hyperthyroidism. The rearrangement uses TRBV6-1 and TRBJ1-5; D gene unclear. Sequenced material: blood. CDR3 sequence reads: CASSPRINQPQHF. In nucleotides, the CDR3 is TGTGCCAGCAGTCCGCGGATCAATCAGCCCCAGCATTTT.